This is a list of T cell receptor beta chains from one sample in a study of control samples from healthy donors and cancer patients. Sequencing was performed with immunoSEQ multiplex PCR; in TCRdb, only in-frame clones are kept and a portion is missing. The data show 30,000 to 35,000 clones, with 86% seen just once and about 1.6% held by the top ten. Sequencing used PBMCs. The receptors were sampled from a woman between 40 and 55 years old with lung cancer. Each CDR3 is given with its conserved first and last residue. A D gene is named only where the DNA matches it firmly. Clone size is given for some rows only: seen once, a few or many times, or a class if the clone is expanded.

cdr3_nt cdr3_aa d_call v_call clone_size j_call
TGCGCCAGCAGCCAGGGGCACAGGCTATCATACGGCTACACCTTC CASSQGHRLSYGYTF - TRBV4-3 - TRBJ1-2
TGTGCCAGCACGGGGGGCAGTCTAGCCAAAAACATTCAGTACTTC CASTGGSLAKNIQYF - TRBV2 - TRBJ2-4
TGTGCCACCAGTGATGGGAACGAGGGCTACACCTTC CATSDGNEGYTF - TRBV24-1 once TRBJ1-2
TGTGCCAGCAGCTCCGGCGGGAACACTGAAGCTTTCTTT CASSSGGNTEAFF - TRBV2 - TRBJ1-1
TGCGCCAGCAGCGCTACAGGGGGGATGGCCCAGTACTTC CASSATGGMAQYF TRBD1 TRBV5-1 - TRBJ2-5
TGTGCCAGCAGCCAAGAACCGGGACCAGGTAACGCTGAGCAGTTCTTC CASSQEPGPGNAEQFF - TRBV4-2 - TRBJ2-1
TGTGCCAGCAGCCCCGGGATAACCTACGAGCAGTACTTC CASSPGITYEQYF - TRBV5-4 - TRBJ2-7
TGTGCCAGCAGTCCCGCCGGGACAGGTCATGGATGGGGCTACACCTTC CASSPAGTGHGWGYTF TRBD1 TRBV27 - TRBJ1-2
TGCGCCAGCAGCCAGCCAGGGGTTGGGATCTATGGCTACACCTTC CASSQPGVGIYGYTF - TRBV4-3 - TRBJ1-2
TGTGCCAGCAGTGAGGCTAGCGGGGTCCCCGAGCAGTACTTC CASSEASGVPEQYF TRBD2 TRBV2 - TRBJ2-7
TGTGCCAGCAGTGAAGGGCAGCTGAGCTACGAGCAGTACTTC CASSEGQLSYEQYF - TRBV6-1 once TRBJ2-7
TGTGCCAGCAGCCCTACTAGCGGGGGGGCCTTTTACAATGAGCAGTTCTTC CASSPTSGGAFYNEQFF TRBD2 TRBV13 - TRBJ2-1
TGCGCCAGCAGCACAGACCCGCATTGGGACAGTGATGGCTACACCTTC CASSTDPHWDSDGYTF TRBD1 TRBV4-1 - TRBJ1-2
TGCGCCAGCAGCTTGGGCGGGACAGGGGGTTACGAGCAGTACTTC CASSLGGTGGYEQYF TRBD1 TRBV5-1 once TRBJ2-7
TGTGCCAGCTCAACAATACTCTCGGTGTATGAGACCCAGTACTTC CASSTILSVYETQYF - TRBV18 - TRBJ2-5
TGTGCCAGCAGTTATCAGGGAGGCACTGAAGCTTTCTTT CASSYQGGTEAFF - TRBV12-3/TRBV12-4 - TRBJ1-1
TGTGCCAGCAGTGAACTTCAGGGGAGGACTGAAGCTTTCTTT CASSELQGRTEAFF - TRBV25-1 few TRBJ1-1
TGTGCCAGCAGCCACGGACAGGGAGTATTCTATGGCTACACCTTC CASSHGQGVFYGYTF TRBD1 TRBV5-8 once TRBJ1-2
TGTGCCAGCAGCCCCGGGGCTTCGAACACTGAAGCTTTCTTT CASSPGASNTEAFF - TRBV5-6 - TRBJ1-1
TGTGCCAGCAGTATAGAATCGGATACGCAGTATTTT CASSIESDTQYF - TRBV28 - TRBJ2-3
TGTGCCAGCAGCCAAGATGTCGCGCAGGGCAGGAGCTACACCTTC CASSQDVAQGRSYTF - TRBV3-1/TRBV3-2 - TRBJ1-2
TGTGCCAGCAGTTACTCGCTCCTCTACGAGCAGTACTTC CASSYSLLYEQYF - TRBV6-2/TRBV6-3 - TRBJ2-7
TGTGCCAGCAGCAAGGCCCCAACTAATGAAAAACTGTTTTTT CASSKAPTNEKLFF - TRBV3-1/TRBV3-2 few TRBJ1-4
TGTGCCAGCTCACCGGGCTCGGGGGGCACTGAAGCTTTCTTT CASSPGSGGTEAFF - TRBV18 - TRBJ1-1
TGTGCCAGCAGTTCCACAGCTGTCCGAACGGGGGGCTACACCTTC CASSSTAVRTGGYTF - TRBV6-5 - TRBJ1-2
TGTGCCAGCTCGGCGACAGGCCTTAGCTCCTACGAGCAGTACTTC CASSATGLSSYEQYF - TRBV18 few TRBJ2-7
TGTGCCAGCAGTTGGACAGAAGCCACCGGGGAGCTGTTTTTT CASSWTEATGELFF - TRBV25-1 - TRBJ2-2
TGTGCCAGTAGTATATCGGGGACCTACTATGGCTACACCTTC CASSISGTYYGYTF - TRBV19 - TRBJ1-2
TGCAGCGTTGGCACGGGTGGGGGAGCTGAAGCTTTCTTT CSVGTGGGAEAFF - TRBV29-1 - TRBJ1-1